These 21 T cell receptor beta chains came from one sample sequenced in a study of blood T cell repertoires in COVID-19. Profiled with immunoSEQ multiplex PCR; TCRdb holds only in-frame clones, not every one. The sample consists of around 300,000 clones, 87% of them appearing once. The sequenced material came from peripheral blood. The receptors were sampled from a man in his late teens or twenties with active or convalescent COVID-19.

The chain recombines TRBV10-3 with TRBJ2-3; D is possibly TRBD2 (5 bases). Trimming cost V 8 bases and J 0 bases, with 9 bases left between them. CDR1 is ENHRY, CDR2 SYGVKD, per germline. This CDR3 contains 13 residues. CDR3: CAISLASTDTQYF. The CDR3, as DNA: TGTGCCATCTCCCTAGCCAGCACAGATACGCAGTATTTT.

CDR3 residues: CASSLSGGAVDTEAFF. CDR3 in DNA: TGTGCCAGCAGTTTATCAGGGGGCGCGGTGGACACTGAAGCTTTCTTT. This rearrangement joins TRBV27 to TRBJ1-1; 7 bases match TRBD1. The CDR3 totals 16 residues. V shed 0 bases and J 3 bases; nucleotides not matched to a gene: 7. Germline V gene sequence: CDR1 MNHEY, CDR2 SMNVEV (reference sequence).

The CDR3 DNA sequence: TGTGCCAGCAGTTACGTCACCTACAATGAGCAGTTCTTC. Translating gives CASSYVTYNEQFF. The chain combines TRBV6-2 or TRBV6-3 with TRBJ2-1; D unclear. The CDR3 spans 13 residues. CDR1 and CDR2 (germline): MNHEY, SVGEGT. The ends were cut back, 2 bases at V and 2 bases at J, with 4 bases in the middle.

The gene calls are TRBV13 and TRBJ2-7, with 14 bases matching TRBD2. V was clipped by 5 bases and J by 6 bases; unmatched bases: 12. Germline V gene data show CDR1 as PRHDT and CDR2 as FYEKMQ (reference sequence). This CDR3 is 17 amino acids long. CDR3 region: CASSHHRLAGGPGEQYF. The DNA of the CDR3 is TGTGCCAGCAGCCACCACCGACTAGCGGGGGGGCCTGGCGAGCAGTACTTC.

This clone has a handful of counts. V is TRBV7-2 and J is TRBJ1-1; D might be TRBD1 (6 bases). V lost 5 bases and J 11 bases, leaving 12 bases between the germline ends. CDR3 length: 11 residues. Germline lookup yields CDR1 SGHTA and CDR2 FQGNSA. CDR3 amino acids: CASSEGVKAFF. CDR3 sequence (DNA): TGTGCCAGCAGCGAGGGGGTAAAGGCTTTCTTT.

This clone appeared a single time. The chain joins TRBV3-1 (or the pseudogene TRBV3-2) to TRBJ2-7; TRBD2 agrees at 12 bases. V was pared by 4 bases and J by 0 bases, with 7 bases of the junction left unmatched. CDR3 length: 17 amino acids. Germline V lookup: CDR1 LGHDT, CDR2 YNNKEL (reference sequence). CDR3 sequence reads: CASSLNRLAGDSYEQYF. The CDR3 bases are TGTGCCAGCAGCCTCAACCGACTAGCGGGAGACTCCTACGAGCAGTACTTC.

The chain joins TRBV5-1 to TRBJ1-1; no clear D gene. In germline, CDR1 is SGHRS, CDR2 YFSETQ. V gave up 2 bases and J gave up 2 bases, with 10 bases separating them. CDR3 size: 14 residues. DNA of the CDR3: TGCGCCAGCAGCTTAGACCTAGGAAACACTGAAGCTTTCTTT. Its translation: CASSLDLGNTEAFF.

The rearrangement uses TRBV9 and TRBJ1-3, with D uncertain. Germline V gene data show CDR1 as SGDLS and CDR2 as YYNGEE. The CDR3 is made up of 15 amino acids. V lost 0 bases and J 2 bases, leaving 9 bases between the germline ends. The CDR3 reads CASSVGGFAGNTIYF. The CDR3 DNA reads as TGTGCCAGCAGCGTAGGTGGCTTCGCTGGAAACACCATATATTTT.

V and J are TRBV6-5 and TRBJ2-3, with 7 bases matching TRBD1. Unmatched junction bases numbered 12, after V lost 8 bases and J lost 7 bases. This CDR3 spans 14 amino acids. Germline CDR1 is MNHEY and CDR2 is SVGAGI. This CDR3 is CASVAGGSLNTQYF. The CDR3 nucleotides read TGTGCCAGCGTGGCAGGGGGTTCCCTAAATACGCAGTATTTT.

This sequence joins TRBV7-6 and TRBJ2-7, with D tentatively TRBD1 (5 bases). The CDR3 totals 14 residues. V dropped 5 bases and J dropped 2 bases, with 13 bases sitting between them. Per germline, CDR1 SGHVS and CDR2 FNYEAQ. The CDR3 sequence is CASSPRQGTYEQYF. CDR3 nucleotide sequence: TGTGCCAGCAGCCCTCGGCAGGGCACCTACGAGCAGTACTTC. The full variable domain, completed using reference TRBV7-6 and TRBJ2-7, is GAGVSQSPRYKVTKRGQDVALRCDPISGHVSLYWYRQALGQGPEFLTYFNYEAQQDKSGLPNDRFSAERPEGSISTLTIQRTEQRDSAMYRCASSPRQGTYEQYFGPGTRLTVT.

This chain links TRBV27 with TRBJ2-1, with 10 nucleotides matching TRBD2. Germline CDR1 and CDR2: MNHEY and SMNVEV (reference sequence). J lost 4 bases, V lost 3 bases, and 3 bases had no gene match. The CDR3 runs to 15 residues. The CDR3 is CASSFGTSVYNEQFF. The CDR3 DNA sequence: TGTGCCAGCAGTTTCGGGACTAGCGTTTACAATGAGCAGTTCTTC.

The chain links TRBV5-4 to TRBJ2-7; D is uncertain. The V and J ends lost 5 bases and 4 bases respectively, with 13 bases between them. Germline CDR1 reads SGHNT; CDR2 reads YYREEE (reference sequence). The CDR3 length is 13 residues. In nucleotides, the CDR3 is TGTGCCAGCAGGGGCCCGATGGGTTACGAGCAGTACTTC. Protein: CASRGPMGYEQYF.

The chain links TRBV25-1 to TRBJ2-2, with 8 bases matching TRBD2. With V trimmed by 4 bases and J by 5 bases, 6 bases remained unmatched. From germline, CDR1 is MGHDK and CDR2 SYGVNS. This CDR3 contains 15 residues. The CDR3: CASSVSGIETGELFF. DNA of the CDR3: TGTGCCAGCAGTGTTAGCGGGATCGAAACCGGGGAGCTGTTTTTT.

The V and J genes are TRBV19 and TRBJ1-6, with D perhaps matching TRBD1 (6 bases). This CDR3 is 16 amino acids long. V was pared by 5 bases and J by 4 bases, with 15 bases between. Germline CDR1 and CDR2: LNHDA and SQIVND (reference sequence). The CDR3 reads CASSPLRTEYNSPLHF. CDR3 in DNA: TGTGCCAGTAGTCCTCTGAGGACAGAATATAATTCACCCCTCCACTTT.

The chain couples TRBV7-8 to TRBJ1-5; unclear D gene. V was trimmed by 1 base and J by 7 bases, leaving 14 bases between them. The CDR3 sequence is 15 residues long. CDR1 and CDR2 from the germline V gene are SGHVS and FQNEAQ. The CDR3 reads CASSLVSGSWQPQHF. For the CDR3, the DNA is TGTGCCAGCAGCTTAGTTTCGGGTTCGTGGCAGCCCCAGCATTTT.

This chain links TRBV18 with TRBJ1-5; no firm D call. Germline CDR1 is KGHSH and CDR2 is LQKENI. With 5 bases removed from V and 2 bases from J, the gap between germline ends came to 13 bases. This CDR3 contains 15 residues. The CDR3 nucleotides read TGTGCCAGCTCAATTTCACAGCTGGGCAATCAGCCCCAGCATTTT. Residues: CASSISQLGNQPQHF.

The V gene is TRBV6-2 or TRBV6-3, the J gene TRBJ1-1, with 7 bases identical to TRBD1. Germline values: CDR1 MNHEY, CDR2 SVGEGT. V dropped 5 bases and J dropped 1; count of bases not matched to a gene: 1. The CDR3 is 13 residues long. The CDR3 coding sequence is TGTGCCAGCAGTAGACAGGGGAACACTGAAGCTTTCTTT. Amino acids: CASSRQGNTEAFF.

The V call is TRBV3-1 (or the pseudogene TRBV3-2), the J call TRBJ2-3; 11 bases fit TRBD2. Germline V gives CDR1 LGHDT, CDR2 YNNKEL (reference sequence). This CDR3 has 16 residues. The J segment lost 3 bases and the V segment lost 6 bases, leaving 8 bases of the junction unmatched. CDR3 in DNA: TGTGCCAGCAGTCCTATAGCGGGGGGGGTGACAGATACGCAGTATTTT. Protein sequence: CASSPIAGGVTDTQYF.

The V call is TRBV7-9, the J call TRBJ1-2; 9 bases are a match to TRBD1. J gave up 5 bases and V 4 bases, and 8 bases lay outside the gene matches. Germline lookup yields CDR1 SEHNR and CDR2 FQNEAQ (reference sequence). This CDR3 spans 15 amino acids. CDR3 sequence (DNA): TGTGCCAGCAGCTCCCGACAGGGGGTCGGTTATGGCTACACCTTC. Protein: CASSSRQGVGYGYTF.

This clone was recorded once. The V gene is TRBV15, the J gene TRBJ2-5, with 7 bases matching TRBD1. Germline CDR1 is LNHNV and CDR2 is YYDKDF (reference sequence). The CDR3 extends over 15 amino acids. J was trimmed by 2 bases and V by 1 base; bases with no gene match: 4. The CDR3 bases are TGTGCCACCAGCAGAGCCGGGACAGCTCAAGAGACCCAGTACTTC. Residues: CATSRAGTAQETQYF.

This clone has just a few counts. V is TRBV18 and J is TRBJ2-7; TRBD2 matches at 7 bases. The CDR3 is made up of 15 amino acids. Germline CDR1 is KGHSH and CDR2 is LQKENI. Trimming cost V 3 bases and J 3 bases; bases outside gene matches: 8. CDR3 region: CASSPSLRGGYEQYF. CDR3 nucleotides: TGTGCCAGCTCACCTTCCCTACGCGGGGGCTACGAGCAGTACTTC.